Listed below are T cell receptor beta chains from one sample, sequenced in a study of T cells in tuberculosis. Produced via immunoSEQ multiplex PCR; TCRdb's table is partial and in-frame only. The top ten clones hold approximately 6.8% of a sample with 25,000 to 30,000 clones, about 91% of them seen once. Here the sequenced sample was PBMCs, taken at tuberculosis diagnosis. These receptors all come from an adult with tuberculosis. Both conserved end residues are part of each CDR3. A D gene is named only where the DNA matches it firmly. Not all rows give a size; the values are once, few, many and, for expanded clones, a class.

>TRBV7-9|once|TRBJ1-2|TRBD1
CASSLLTGGASNYGYTF
TGTGCCAGCAGCTTATTGACAGGGGGCGCGTCTAACTATGGCTACACCTTC
>TRBV28|.|TRBJ2-1|.
CASSQAPGTHNEQFF
TGTGCCAGCAGTCAAGCCCCCGGGACTCACAATGAGCAGTTCTTC
>TRBV27|.|TRBJ2-4|.
CASSSPSTGAKNIQYF
TGTGCCAGCAGTTCCCCTTCAACCGGGGCCAAAAACATTCAGTACTTC
>TRBV2|.|TRBJ1-4|.
CATGFYTATNEKLFF
TGTGCCACCGGGTTTTACACTGCAACTAATGAAAAACTGTTTTTT
>TRBV18|once|TRBJ1-6|.
CASSPQGRADNSPLHF
TGTGCCAGCTCACCACAGGGGCGAGCAGATAATTCACCCCTCCACTTT
>TRBV14|few|TRBJ2-3|TRBD2
CASSQEGSSGTRTDTQYF
TGTGCCAGCAGCCAAGAGGGGTCTAGCGGGACCCGCACAGATACGCAGTATTTT
>TRBV10-3|.|TRBJ1-3|TRBD1
CAIRGQGVNSGNTIYF
TGTGCCATCAGGGGACAGGGGGTGAACTCTGGAAACACCATATATTTT
>TRBV13|.|TRBJ2-7|TRBD1
CASSKDRVHEQYF
TGTGCCAGCAGCAAAGACAGGGTCCACGAGCAGTACTTC
>TRBV2|.|TRBJ2-7|.
CASSRDFSYEQYF
TGTGCCAGCAGTCGTGACTTCTCCTACGAGCAGTACTTC
>TRBV5-4|.|TRBJ1-2|TRBD1
CASSSGRDRVNYGYTF
TGTGCCAGCAGCTCGGGCCGGGACAGGGTAAACTATGGCTACACCTTC
>TRBV14|.|TRBJ2-1|TRBD2
CASSQDTGTSGGADEQFF
TGTGCCAGCAGCCAAGATACGGGGACTAGCGGGGGGGCGGATGAGCAGTTCTTC
>TRBV28|.|TRBJ2-7|.
CASSTLYYEQYF
TGTGCCAGCAGTACGCTCTATTACGAGCAGTACTTC
>TRBV4-3|.|TRBJ1-2|TRBD1
CASSQVGTVDGYTF
TGCGCCAGCAGCCAAGTTGGGACAGTGGATGGCTACACCTTC
>TRBV5-6|.|TRBJ2-3|TRBD2
CASSLGTSGVDTQYF
TGTGCCAGCAGCTTGGGGACTAGCGGGGTGGATACGCAGTATTTT
>TRBV2|.|TRBJ2-7|TRBD2
CASNRDRTSGGASYEQYF
TGTGCCAGCAATAGAGACCGGACTAGCGGGGGGGCCTCCTACGAGCAGTACTTC
>TRBV30|.|TRBJ1-2|.
CAWSLIDSYGYTF
TGTGCCTGGAGCCTCATCGACAGCTATGGCTACACCTTC
>TRBV30|.|TRBJ1-2|TRBD1
CAWSVRDRPVGTF
TGTGCCTGGAGTGTACGGGACAGGCCGGTTGGCACCTTC
>TRBV19|.|TRBJ2-7|TRBD1
CASSIGDSNSYEQYF
TGTGCCAGTAGTATAGGGGACAGTAACTCCTACGAGCAGTACTTC
>TRBV29-1|.|TRBJ2-1|TRBD2
CSVDEVSSGGGSSYNEQFF
TGCAGCGTTGATGAAGTATCTAGCGGGGGAGGTAGCTCTTACAATGAGCAGTTCTTC
>TRBV9|.|TRBJ1-2|.
CASSVPGGYGYTF
TGTGCCAGCAGCGTGCCGGGGGGCTATGGCTACACCTTC
>TRBV21-1|.|TRBJ2-5|.
CASTHRDRGFWETQYF
TGTGCCAGCACCCACCGGGACAGGGGTTTTTGGGAGACCCAGTACTTC
>TRBV11-2|.|TRBJ1-2|.
CASSLDVGYGYTF
TGTGCCAGCAGCTTAGATGTCGGCTATGGCTACACCTTC
>TRBV6-5|.|TRBJ2-7|TRBD2
CASSPREGSYEQYF
TGTGCCAGCAGTCCCCGGGAGGGGTCCTACGAGCAGTACTTC
>TRBV28|.|TRBJ2-1|TRBD1
CASSSQGEGVYNEQFF
TGTGCCAGCAGTTCACAGGGGGAAGGGGTCTACAATGAGCAGTTCTTC
>TRBV5-8|.|TRBJ1-6|TRBD1
CASSVGTGGNNSPLHF
TGTGCCAGCTCAGTGGGGACAGGGGGTAATAATTCACCCCTCCACTTT
>TRBV2|.|TRBJ1-1|TRBD1
CASSGGTGETEAFF
TGTGCCAGCAGTGGCGGGACAGGGGAAACTGAAGCTTTCTTT
>TRBV27|.|TRBJ1-4|.
CASSSKRRGLDEKLFF
TGTGCCAGCAGTAGTAAACGACGGGGTCTGGATGAAAAACTGTTTTTT
>TRBV2|.|TRBJ2-1|TRBD1
CASSPLLGQVQLQFF
TGTGCCAGCAGTCCTTTACTTGGACAGGTCCAGCTACAGTTCTTC
>TRBV9|.|TRBJ2-4|.
CASSAFDRGGGRDIQYF
TGTGCCAGCAGCGCTTTCGACAGGGGAGGGGGCAGGGACATTCAGTACTTC
>TRBV18|.|TRBJ2-3|.
CASSPLGDTQYF
TGTGCCAGCTCACCCCTCGGAGATACGCAGTATTTT
>TRBV7-9|.|TRBJ2-2|TRBD1
CASSLAEGARSGSGELFF
TGTGCCAGCAGCTTAGCCGAGGGGGCTAGAAGTGGTTCCGGGGAGCTGTTTTTT
>TRBV9|.|TRBJ1-2|.
CASSVQGGASGYTF
TGTGCCAGCAGCGTACAGGGTGGAGCATCGGGCTACACCTTC
>TRBV5-6|.|TRBJ1-1|.
CASSWGDQGKAFF
TGTGCCAGCAGCTGGGGGGACCAAGGGAAAGCTTTCTTT
>TRBV18|.|TRBJ2-2|.
CASSPISRPSTGELFF
TGTGCCAGCTCACCAATTTCGCGGCCGAGCACCGGGGAGCTGTTTTTT